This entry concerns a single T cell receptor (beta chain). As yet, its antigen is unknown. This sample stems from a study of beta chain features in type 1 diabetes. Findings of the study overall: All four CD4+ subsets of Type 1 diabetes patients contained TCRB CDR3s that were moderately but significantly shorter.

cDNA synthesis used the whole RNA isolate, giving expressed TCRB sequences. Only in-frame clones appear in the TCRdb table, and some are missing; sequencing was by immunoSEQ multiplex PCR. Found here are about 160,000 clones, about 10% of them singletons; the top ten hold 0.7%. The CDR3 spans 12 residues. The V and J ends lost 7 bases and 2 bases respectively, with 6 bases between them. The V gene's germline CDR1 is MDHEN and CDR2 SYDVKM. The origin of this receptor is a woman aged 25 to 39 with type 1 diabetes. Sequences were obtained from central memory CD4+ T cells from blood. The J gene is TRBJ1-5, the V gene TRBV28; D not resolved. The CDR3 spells CASTRGNQPQHF. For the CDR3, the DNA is TGTGCCAGCACTCGGGGCAATCAGCCCCAGCATTTT.